This TCR beta chain was recorded in a study of regulatory T cells in long-lasting Graves disease. Described time point: newly diagnosed GD, antithyroid drugs for less than 3 months. RNA isolated from PBMCs was used to make the TCR library. CDR1 is GTSNPN, CDR2 SVGIG, per germline (reference sequence). The CDR3 is 14 residues long. V lost 4 bases to trimming and J lost 0 bases, with 12 bases between them. Assembly of TCR beta libraries relied on iRepertoire HTBI primers together with Arm-PCR of CDR3 regions. TCRdb redid the calling of the multiplex PCR reads with MiXCR, one entry per CDR3 protein. The sample holds 250,000 to 400,000 distinct CDR3 sequences, 15% to 20% seen once. This clonotype was seen at least ten times.

The sample was peripheral blood mononuclear cells (PBMCs), taken at new diagnosis, from a patient treated with antithyroid drugs. The V call is TRBV30, the J call TRBJ1-2, with no clear D. This clonotype was sampled from a female donor with Graves disease. The CDR3 sequence: CAWIGRLANYGYTF. The CDR3 DNA is TGTGCCTGGATTGGCCGCTTAGCTAACTATGGCTACACCTTC.